Reported below is one T cell receptor (beta chain). These data are taken from a study of shared clonotypes between healthy human individuals. The assay ran at deep level. Clones were sequenced by immunoSEQ multiplex PCR, and TCRdb holds only the in-frame ones, with some missing. The table records 850,000 to 1,200,000 clones, approximately 70% of them present only once. The CDR3 contains 14 residues. Germline values: CDR1 MNHNS, CDR2 SASEGT. The V gene end was trimmed by 11 bases and the J gene end by 4 bases; junction bases not matched to a gene: 9. The sequenced sample was memory CD4+ T cells sorted from blood. Subset here: CD45RA-negative fraction. This chain joins TRBV6-1 and TRBJ1-3; 9 bases agree with TRBD1. The clonotype comes from a man in his late teens or twenties in good health. The CDR3 nucleotides are TGTGCCCTACAGGGGGCGAGTAGCGGAAACACCATATATTTT. It encodes CALQGASSGNTIYF.